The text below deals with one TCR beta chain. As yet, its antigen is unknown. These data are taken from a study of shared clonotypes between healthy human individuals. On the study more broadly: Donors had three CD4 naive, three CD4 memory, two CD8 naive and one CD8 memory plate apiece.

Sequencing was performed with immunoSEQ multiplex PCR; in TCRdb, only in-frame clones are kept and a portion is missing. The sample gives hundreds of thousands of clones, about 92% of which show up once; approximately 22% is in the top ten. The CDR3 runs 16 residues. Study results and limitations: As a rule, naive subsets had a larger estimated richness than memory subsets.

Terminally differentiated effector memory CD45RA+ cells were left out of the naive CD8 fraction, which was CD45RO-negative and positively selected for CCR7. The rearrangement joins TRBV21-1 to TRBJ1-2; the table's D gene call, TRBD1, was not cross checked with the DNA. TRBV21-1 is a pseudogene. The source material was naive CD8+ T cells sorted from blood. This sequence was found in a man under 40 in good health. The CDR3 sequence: CASSKVPGPNRDGYTF. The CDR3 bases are TGTGCCAGCAGCAAAGTCCCGGGGCCTAACAGGGATGGCTACACCTTC.